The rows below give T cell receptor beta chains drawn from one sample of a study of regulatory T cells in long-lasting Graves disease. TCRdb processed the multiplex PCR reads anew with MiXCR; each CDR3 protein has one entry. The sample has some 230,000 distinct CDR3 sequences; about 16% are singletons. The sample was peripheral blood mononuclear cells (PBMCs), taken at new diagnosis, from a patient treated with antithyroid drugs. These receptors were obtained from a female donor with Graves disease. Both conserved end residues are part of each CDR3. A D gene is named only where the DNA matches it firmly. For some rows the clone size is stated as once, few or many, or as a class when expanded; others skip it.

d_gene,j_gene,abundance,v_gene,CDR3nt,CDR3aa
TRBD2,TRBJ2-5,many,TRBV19,TGTGCCAGTAGTCCTAAGGGACTAGCGAGAATAGAGACCCAGTACTTC,CASSPKGLARIETQYF
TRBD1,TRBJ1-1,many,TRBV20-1,TGCAGTGCTGCACCAGAGGACAGGGGGCGCCGAACTGAAGCTTTCTTT,CSAAPEDRGRRTEAFF
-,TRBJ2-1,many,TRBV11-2,TGTGCCAGCAGCCGTCTCGCGGGGACGCAGTTCTTC,CASSRLAGTQFF
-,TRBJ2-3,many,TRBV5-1,TGCGCCAGCAGCTCCCTACAGGGTGATACGCAGTATTTT,CASSSLQGDTQYF
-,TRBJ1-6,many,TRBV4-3,TGCGCCAGCAGCCAAGATCCCCGGACAGATAATTCACCCCTCCACTTT,CASSQDPRTDNSPLHF
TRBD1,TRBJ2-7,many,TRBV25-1,TGTGCCAGCAGTGAATACCAGGGGGTCGGAGGTGGCGAGCAGTACTTC,CASSEYQGVGGGEQYF
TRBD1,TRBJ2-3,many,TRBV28,TGTGCCAGCAGTTTATGGGGACAGGGGGCTACAGATACGCAGTATTTT,CASSLWGQGATDTQYF
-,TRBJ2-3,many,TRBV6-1,TGTGCCAGCAGGCTGGGCGCCACAGATACGCAGTATTTT,CASRLGATDTQYF
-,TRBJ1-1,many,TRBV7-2,TGTGCCAGCAGCTTTCAGGGCACCTCGGGAACTGAAGCTTTCTTT,CASSFQGTSGTEAFF
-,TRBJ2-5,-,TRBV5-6,TGTGCCAGCAGCCGCAGCGGCCAAGAGACCCAGTACTTC,CASSRSGQETQYF
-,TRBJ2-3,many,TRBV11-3,TGTGCCAGCAGCTTAGAAGGACCGAGCACAGATACGCAGTATTTT,CASSLEGPSTDTQYF
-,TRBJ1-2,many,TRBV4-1,TGTGCCAGCAGCCCCTCGCACTCGAACCCTCATGGCTACACCTTC,CASSPSHSNPHGYTF
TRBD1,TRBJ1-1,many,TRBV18,TGTGCCAGCTCACCATACGGGACAGGGAACACTGAAGCTTTCTTT,CASSPYGTGNTEAFF
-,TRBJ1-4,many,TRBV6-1,TGTGCCAGCAGTGAAGAGGTTATGCAGGGTTATGAAAAACTGTTTTTT,CASSEEVMQGYEKLFF
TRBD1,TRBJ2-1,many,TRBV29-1,TGCAGCGTTGAATTACAGGGGACCTACAATGAGCAGTTCTTC,CSVELQGTYNEQFF
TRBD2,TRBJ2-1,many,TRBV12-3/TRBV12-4,TGTGCCAGCAGTCCATCGACTAGCGGGAGTCATGAGCAGTTCTTC,CASSPSTSGSHEQFF
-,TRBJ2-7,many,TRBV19,TGTGCCAGTAGTCGCAGACGGACAGTCCTCTCCTACGAGCAGTACTTC,CASSRRRTVLSYEQYF
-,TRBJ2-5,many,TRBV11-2,TGTGCCAGCAGCTTAGAATGGCAGGGGCACGAGACCCAGTACTTC,CASSLEWQGHETQYF
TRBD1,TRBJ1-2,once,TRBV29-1,TGCAGCGTTGAATTCGGCACAGGGGGTAACTATGGCTACACCTTC,CSVEFGTGGNYGYTF
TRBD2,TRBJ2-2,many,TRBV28,TGTGCCAGCAGTTGGACTAGCGGAGGGGGCGGGGAGCTGTTTTTT,CASSWTSGGGGELFF
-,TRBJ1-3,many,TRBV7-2,TGTGCCAGCAGCTTGGGACGGACCTCTGCTGGAAACACCATATATTTT,CASSLGRTSAGNTIYF
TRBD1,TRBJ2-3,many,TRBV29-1,TGCAGCGCGGGACAGATCACAGATACGCAGTATTTT,CSAGQITDTQYF
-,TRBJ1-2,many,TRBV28,TGTGCCAGCAGTTTGGGGCAGGGCGTGGATGGCTACACCTTC,CASSLGQGVDGYTF
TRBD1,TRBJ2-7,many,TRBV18,TGTGCCAGCTCACCGGGACAGGGAATCTACGAGCAGTACTTC,CASSPGQGIYEQYF
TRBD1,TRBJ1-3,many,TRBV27,TGTGCCAGCAGTTTACGCGGGACAGGGGGCGGCACCATATATTTT,CASSLRGTGGGTIYF
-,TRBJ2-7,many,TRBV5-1,TGCGCCAGCAGCTCCTGGCGGCAGGGAATCTACGAGCAGTACTTC,CASSSWRQGIYEQYF
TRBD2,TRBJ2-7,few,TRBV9,TGTGCCAGCAGCGTAGAGGGGACTAGCGGGAGCGTTACCTACGAGCAGTACTTC,CASSVEGTSGSVTYEQYF